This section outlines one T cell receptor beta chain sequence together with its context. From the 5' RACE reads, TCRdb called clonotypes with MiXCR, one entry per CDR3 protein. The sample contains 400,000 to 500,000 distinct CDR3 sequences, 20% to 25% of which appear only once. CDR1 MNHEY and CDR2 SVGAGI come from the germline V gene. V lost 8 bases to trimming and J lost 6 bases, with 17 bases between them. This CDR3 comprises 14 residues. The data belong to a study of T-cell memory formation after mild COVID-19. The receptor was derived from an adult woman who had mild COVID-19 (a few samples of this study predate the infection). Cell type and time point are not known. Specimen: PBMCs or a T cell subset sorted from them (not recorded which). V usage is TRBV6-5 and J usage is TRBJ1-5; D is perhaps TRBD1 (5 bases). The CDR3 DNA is TGTGCCAGCGGGCAGGGTGGTTCGGGTCAGCCCCAGCATTTT. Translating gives CASGQGGSGQPQHF.